A single sample gave rise to the 7 T cell receptor beta chains below, sequenced in a study of molecular identifiers for immune sequencing clone quantification. TCRdb re-analysed the PCR reads in MiXCR, keeping a single row per CDR3 protein. The sample yields 65,000 to 70,000 distinct CDR3 sequences, about a sixth seen once. The source material was naive CD8+ T cells from blood, with Jurkat cell RNA spiked in. Subset noted: FACS-sorted CD8+CD4-CCR7+CD45RA+ naive T cells. These receptors came from a human donor in good health. Some libraries in this study had Jurkat cell RNA spiked in.

Ten or more counts support this clonotype. V and J are TRBV7-9 and TRBJ2-3, with 12 bases aligning to TRBD2. The CDR3 extends over 16 amino acids. Germline V gene sequence: CDR1 SEHNR, CDR2 FQNEAQ (reference sequence). V lost 0 bases to trimming and J lost 6 bases; unmatched junction nucleotides: 4. The CDR3 reads CASSLARLAGADTQYF. CDR3 coding DNA: TGTGCCAGCAGCTTAGCGCGACTAGCGGGAGCGGATACGCAGTATTTT.

By proportion, this clonotype is medium-sized (0.01 to 0.1%). CDR3 loop: CSARDTVAAMLDTQYF. The CDR3 bases are TGCAGTGCTAGAGATACCGTGGCCGCGATGTTGGATACGCAGTATTTT. The chain joins TRBV20-1 to TRBJ2-3; the D is unclear. CDR3 length: 16 residues. V was pared by 0 bases and J by 6 bases, with 19 bases between. Germline V gene sequence: CDR1 DFQATT, CDR2 SNEGSKA (reference sequence).

This clonotype came up many times. The genes are TRBV7-6 and TRBJ2-7; D remains unclear. The CDR3 spans 18 residues. CDR1 is SGHVS, CDR2 FNYEAQ, per germline. V lost 5 bases to trimming and J lost 0 bases, with 23 bases between them. CDR3 bases: TGTGCCAGCAGCCCAGGCCCTCCGCGTGGTTCAAGCTCCTACGAGCAGTACTTC. Protein: CASSPGPPRGSSSYEQYF.

Many counts were recorded for this clonotype. The rearrangement uses TRBV3-1 and TRBJ2-3, with 13 positions matching TRBD2. The CDR3 totals 16 residues. Germline CDR1 and CDR2: LGHDT and YNNKEL (reference sequence). J gave up 6 bases and V 6 bases, and 9 bases lay outside the gene matches. CDR3 sequence (DNA): TGTGCCAGCAGTCAACTAGCGGGAGGGCCAGGGGATACGCAGTATTTT. This translates into CASSQLAGGPGDTQYF.

On this clonotype: Just one base apart from a much larger clone, this may be a read error. The rearrangement links TRBV7-7 to TRBJ2-5; D is possibly TRBD2 (5 bases). The CDR3 consists of 13 residues. In germline, CDR1 is SSHAT, CDR2 FNYEAQ (reference sequence). The CDR3 DNA reads TGTGCTAGCAGCCCTAGCCAGGTGGAGACCCAGCACTTC. This encodes CASSPSQVETQHF.

The chain combines TRBV6-1 with TRBJ2-7; D may be TRBD1 (7 bases). Per the germline V gene, CDR1 is MNHNS and CDR2 is SASEGT. With 5 bases removed from V and 2 bases from J, the gap between germline ends came to 16 bases. The CDR3 spans 15 residues. The CDR3 sequence is CASSSRQGGPYEQYF. CDR3 nucleotides: TGTGCCAGCAGTTCCCGCCAGGGGGGCCCCTACGAGCAGTACTTC.

Concerning this clonotype: A much larger clone differs by one base, so this may be a read error. The rearrangement joins TRBV6-5 to TRBJ2-7, with D perhaps matching TRBD2 (5 bases). Looked up from germline, CDR1 is MNHEY and CDR2 is SVGAGI. The CDR3 consists of 13 residues. Trimming removed 8 bases from V and 2 bases from J, with 13 bases in between. The CDR3 sequence: CASGFSGTYEQYF. In nucleotides, the CDR3 is TGTGCCAGCGGTTTCAGCGGCACCTACGAGCAGTACTTC.